Presented here are 25 T cell receptor beta chains from one specimen sequenced in a study of blood T cell repertoires in COVID-19. Assay: immunoSEQ multiplex PCR; the TCRdb copy retains only in-frame clones and omits some. The repertoire holds 110,000 to 150,000 clones, with roughly 80% as singletons. Sequencing input: PBMCs or T cells enriched from blood (not recorded which). Source of these receptors: a woman younger than 30 who had been exposed to COVID-19.

The chain uses TRBV28 and TRBJ1-2; no firm D call. Trimming left V 4 bases short and J 2 bases short, with 17 bases between. Germline values: CDR1 MDHEN, CDR2 SYDVKM. The CDR3 extends over 16 amino acids. CDR3 in amino acids: CASSSPGSGENYGYTF. For the CDR3, the DNA is TGTGCCAGCAGTTCCCCCGGGAGTGGGGAAAACTATGGCTACACCTTC.

V usage is TRBV29-1 and J usage is TRBJ1-1, with 7 bases that match TRBD1. This CDR3 has 13 residues. V lost 7 bases, J lost 6 bases, and 11 bases stayed unmatched. Germline V gene data show CDR1 as SQVTM and CDR2 as ANQGSEA. CDR3 sequence: CSARTTGLAEAFF. Here the CDR3 DNA reads TGCAGCGCCCGAACGACAGGGCTGGCTGAAGCTTTCTTT.

This sequence joins TRBV5-5 and TRBJ1-4; D not certain. The germline V gene encodes CDR1 SGHKS and CDR2 YYEKEE (reference sequence). V gave up 9 bases and J gave up 8 bases, with 20 bases separating them. CDR3 length: 14 residues. For the CDR3, the DNA is TGTGCCACCAGAGAGGGCCTCGGTAGGGAAAAACTGTTTTTT. This encodes CATREGLGREKLFF.

This clone was seen just once. The V gene is TRBV6-2 or TRBV6-3, the J gene TRBJ1-6; 9 nucleotides agree with TRBD1. The V gene end was trimmed by 6 bases and the J gene end by 4 bases; junction bases not matched to a gene: 10. There are 17 residues in the CDR3. CDR1 and CDR2 (germline): MNHEY, SVGEGT. The CDR3 spells CASSPDRGRTYNSPLHF. The CDR3 DNA sequence: TGTGCCAGCAGCCCTGACAGGGGGAGAACGTATAATTCACCCCTCCACTTT.

The J gene is TRBJ2-7, the V gene TRBV28; maybe TRBD2 (6 bases). The CDR3 totals 15 residues. Between the trimmed V and J ends, which lost 5 bases and 2 bases, there was a span of 16 bases. Germline values: CDR1 MDHEN, CDR2 SYDVKM. The CDR3 DNA is TGTGCCAGCAGTCCCGGGACTCAAGGGGCCTACGAGCAGTACTTC. It is translated as CASSPGTQGAYEQYF.

The V call is TRBV11-2, the J call TRBJ1-5; no clear D. The CDR3 spans 15 residues. The V end was cut by 0 bases, the J end by 1 base, with 7 bases between. CDR1 is SGHAT, CDR2 FQNNGV, per germline. CDR3 sequence: CASSLDPGSNQPQHF. Written as DNA, the CDR3 is TGTGCCAGCAGCTTAGATCCGGGGAGCAATCAGCCCCAGCATTTT.

Comments on this clone: The sample contains more than one DNA sequence encoding this CDR3. The chain employs TRBV7-2 and TRBJ1-1; no reliable D call. The V gene's germline CDR1 is SGHTA and CDR2 FQGNSA. V was trimmed by 1 base and J by 1 base, leaving 7 bases between them. This CDR3 contains 14 residues. The DNA of the CDR3 is TGTGCCAGCAGCTTAGTTTCCCGGAACACTGAAGCTTTCTTT. This sequence encodes CASSLVSRNTEAFF.

The chain has TRBV29-1 and TRBJ2-7, with a possible D match to TRBD2 (6 bases). CDR1 and CDR2 (germline): SQVTM, ANQGSEA. The CDR3 is 12 amino acids. The V and J ends lost 4 bases and 6 bases respectively, with 13 bases between them. This CDR3 reads CSVVSGGGEQYF. The CDR3 coding sequence is TGCAGCGTTGTCTCCGGGGGAGGCGAGCAGTACTTC.

This clone has a single count. The chain carries TRBV7-9 and TRBJ1-6; 8 bases match TRBD1. The V gene's germline CDR1 is SEHNR and CDR2 FQNEAQ (reference sequence). CDR3 length equals 14 residues. The V and J ends lost 4 bases and 9 bases, in that order; junction bases with no gene match: 5. The CDR3: CASSSKQGGSPLHF. CDR3 DNA: TGTGCCAGCAGCTCCAAACAGGGGGGTTCACCCCTCCACTTT.

This chain links TRBV28 with TRBJ2-3; 13 bases fit TRBD2. Per germline, CDR1 MDHEN and CDR2 SYDVKM. Unmatched junction bases numbered 6, after V lost 6 bases and J lost 3 bases. The CDR3 sequence is 16 residues long. DNA for the CDR3: TGTGCCAGCAGCCGGTGGACTAGCGGGAGAACAGATACGCAGTATTTT. This sequence encodes CASSRWTSGRTDTQYF.

The chain has TRBV28 and TRBJ2-7; TRBD2 aligns across 9 bases. Germline values: CDR1 MDHEN, CDR2 SYDVKM. V lost 5 bases to trimming and J lost 4 bases; unmatched junction nucleotides: 12. CDR3 length equals 16 residues. CDR3 nucleotide sequence: TGTGCCAGCAGTCGACTAAATTTAGCGGGAGCATACGAGCAGTACTTC. Protein sequence: CASSRLNLAGAYEQYF.

V is TRBV10-3 and J is TRBJ1-5, with D uncertain. Trimming left V 6 bases short and J 5 bases short, with 8 bases between. CDR3 length: 12 residues. Germline V gene lookup returns CDR1 ENHRY and CDR2 SYGVKD. The CDR3: CAISQADQPQHF. The CDR3 DNA reads as TGTGCCATCAGCCAGGCCGATCAGCCCCAGCATTTT.

This clone occurred a few times. The chain combines TRBV6-2 or TRBV6-3 with TRBJ2-7; TRBD2 is a possible D gene (6 bases). Deletions cut 6 bases from V and 2 bases from J, with 14 bases between. In germline, CDR1 is MNHEY, CDR2 SVGEGT. This CDR3 contains 14 residues. The CDR3 spells CASSPFGGAYEQYF. The CDR3 DNA is TGTGCCAGCAGCCCCTTCGGGGGAGCCTACGAGCAGTACTTC.

This chain links TRBV7-6 with TRBJ2-3; 10 bases match TRBD2. The CDR3 is 17 residues long. Germline lookup yields CDR1 SGHVS and CDR2 FNYEAQ. V lost 5 bases and J lost 5; bases outside the gene matches: 13. CDR3 region: CASSRTLLAGELDTQYF. CDR3 DNA sequence: TGTGCCAGCAGCCGTACTCTCCTAGCGGGAGAGCTAGATACGCAGTATTTT.

The CDR3 nucleotides are TGTGCCAGCAGCCCGCGATTTTCCTCTTGGGAAAAACTGTTTTTT. It translates to CASSPRFSSWEKLFF. The chain employs TRBV7-8 and TRBJ1-4; D gene unclear. Trimming stripped 5 bases from V and 8 bases from J, with 18 bases between. Germline values: CDR1 SGHVS, CDR2 FQNEAQ. CDR3 length equals 15 residues.

In this sample, this clone turned up a few times. The CDR3 nucleotides read TGTGCCAGCAGCCCAGACATCTCTGGGGCCAACGTCCTGACTTTC. This sequence encodes CASSPDISGANVLTF. The J gene is TRBJ2-6, the V gene TRBV9; D not certain. With 4 bases removed from V and 0 bases from J, the gap between germline ends came to 8 bases. Per the germline V gene, CDR1 is SGDLS and CDR2 is YYNGEE. CDR3 length: 15 amino acids.

The V gene is TRBV19, the J gene TRBJ2-7, with 10 bases fitting TRBD2. Trimming took 1 base from V and 4 from J; bases not matched to a gene: 4. This CDR3 comprises 15 residues. Per germline, CDR1 LNHDA and CDR2 SQIVND (reference sequence). CDR3 DNA sequence: TGTGCCAGTAGTATAGCTGATAGCGGGAGGTACGAGCAGTACTTC. It specifies CASSIADSGRYEQYF. Filled out from reference TRBV19 and TRBJ2-7, the complete variable domain reads DGGITQSPKYLFRKEGQNVTLSCEQNLNHDAMYWYRQDPGQGLRLIYYSQIVNDFQKGDIAEGYSVSREKKESFPLTVTSAQKNPTAFYLCASSIADSGRYEQYFGPGTRLTVT.

This clone was observed a single time. The chain carries TRBV27 and TRBJ2-1, with 8 bases matching TRBD2. The germline V gene encodes CDR1 MNHEY and CDR2 SMNVEV (reference sequence). The CDR3 runs 16 residues. Trimming at V came to 0 bases and at J to 4 bases, leaving 5 bases not matched to a gene. CDR3 sequence (DNA): TGTGCCAGCAGTTTATCCGTCCTAGCGGGTTACAATGAGCAGTTCTTC. Translation: CASSLSVLAGYNEQFF.

This chain links TRBV24-1 with TRBJ1-1; D unclear. V was pared by 5 bases and J by 0 bases, with 6 bases between. CDR3 size: 13 residues. Germline loops: CDR1 KGHDR, CDR2 SFDVKD. The CDR3 region has the DNA TGTGCCACCAGTGGCCACATGAACACTGAAGCTTTCTTT. It specifies CATSGHMNTEAFF.

In this sample, this clone turned up a few times. The chain joins TRBV7-3 to TRBJ2-1; 8 bases agree with TRBD1. The CDR3 is 15 amino acids. Trimming cost V 1 base and J 8 bases; bases outside gene matches: 7. The germline V gene encodes CDR1 SGHTA and CDR2 FQGTGA. The CDR3 bases are TGTGCCAGCAGCTTAAACGCAGGGGGCAACGATGAGCAGTTCTTC. It codes for CASSLNAGGNDEQFF.

The chain joins TRBV28 to TRBJ1-5; 9 bases agree with TRBD1. Germline V lookup: CDR1 MDHEN, CDR2 SYDVKM. The V gene end was trimmed by 1 base and the J gene end by 5 bases; junction bases not matched to a gene: 15. The CDR3 loop spans 19 amino acids. The CDR3 DNA follows: TGTGCCAGCAGTTTATTTGCGGGGCGAACGACAGGGGGGTATCAGCCCCAGCATTTT. Translating gives CASSLFAGRTTGGYQPQHF. Together with reference TRBV28 and TRBJ1-5, the CDR3 gives the full variable domain: DVKVTQSSRYLVKRTGEKVFLECVQDMDHENMFWYRQDPGLGLRLIYFSYDVKMKEKGDIPEGYSVSREKKERFSLILESASTNQTSMYLCASSLFAGRTTGGYQPQHFGDGTRLSIL.

J is TRBJ2-1 and V is TRBV4-1, with 11 nucleotides matching TRBD2. V lost 0 bases to trimming and J lost 1 base; unmatched junction nucleotides: 5. The CDR3 is 18 residues long. Germline loops: CDR1 MGHRA, CDR2 YSYEKL. The CDR3: CASSQEGLAGGSYNEQFF. CDR3 DNA: TGCGCCAGCAGCCAAGAAGGGTTAGCGGGAGGGTCCTACAATGAGCAGTTCTTC.

This clone was detected a few times. The rearrangement joins TRBV21-1 to TRBJ1-2; TRBD1, as called in the table, went unchecked against the DNA. TRBV21-1 constitutes a pseudogene. This CDR3 spans 21 amino acids. The CDR3 loop reads CASSQSPRTGQESDPVYGYTF. The CDR3 nucleotides are TGTGCCAGCAGCCAATCCCCTCGGACAGGGCAGGAAAGCGACCCCGTCTATGGCTACACCTTC.

The V gene is TRBV15, the J gene TRBJ2-2, with D possibly being TRBD2 (6 bases). CDR3 length: 16 amino acids. V gave up 0 bases and J gave up 0 bases, with 8 bases separating them. Germline V lookup: CDR1 LNHNV, CDR2 YYDKDF (reference sequence). DNA for the CDR3: TGTGCCACCAGCAGAGATGGGACTCCGAACACCGGGGAGCTGTTTTTT. Translation gives CATSRDGTPNTGELFF.

The chain employs TRBV6-5 and TRBJ2-7; TRBD2 agrees at 11 bases. The CDR3 length is 14 residues. Germline CDR1 and CDR2: MNHEY and SVGAGI. V shed 8 bases and J 2 bases; nucleotides not matched to a gene: 5. The CDR3: CASRTSGSTYEQYF. Here the CDR3 DNA reads TGTGCCAGCCGTACTAGCGGGAGTACCTACGAGCAGTACTTC.